This TCR beta chain was observed in a study of type 1 regulatory T cells (dated by TCRdb to the early 2020s). Context from the whole study: The study characterized an in vitro protocol that generated a Tr1-enriched, alloantigen-specific CD4 T cell product named T-allo10. T-allo10 was under clinical evaluation in patients with hematological malignancies receiving allogeneic hematopoietic stem cell transplantation.

Donor-derived T-allo10 cells were described as specific for host alloantigens, anergic, and capable of alloantigen-specific suppression. Data came from an Illumina MiSeq. TCRdb reprocessing: public reads trimmed at Q25 with fastp, clones called with MiXCR, in-frame beta chains kept. Records with the same CDR3 protein are collapsed into one entry carrying the most frequent genes and DNA. The sample includes tens of thousands of distinct CDR3 sequences, with about two thirds observed a single time. The top ten hold 13% to 15% of the sample. Trimming removed 3 bases from V and 5 bases from J, leaving 9 bases between the germline ends. The CDR3 spans 13 residues, from the cysteine through the phenylalanine. Left in the record is the CDR3 DNA by itself, 39 bases read in frame from the first base. Via the germline V gene, CDR1 is KGHDR and CDR2 SFDVKD. By sample share, this clonotype is medium-sized (0.01 to 0.1%). Its target antigen remains unknown. Base quality data are lacking; no much larger clone is found one base away.

The receptor was derived from a human donor in good health. Material: cultured T cells, either the whole culture or a sorted T cell fraction (not recorded which). The cell subset or site label, read with the paper, signifies: Tr1-enriched cell product generated in vitro against host alloantigens. The rearrangement joined TRBV24-1 to TRBJ2-5; the D region possibly corresponds to TRBD2 (5 bases align). The DNA sequence reads TGTGCCACCAGTGATGGAGGTCGGGAGACCCAGTACTTC. The encoded protein is CATSDGGRETQYF.